This T cell receptor beta chain was obtained from a study of blood T cell repertoires in COVID-19. Whole-study context: COVID-19 samples, acute and convalescent, were from the United States, Italy and Spain.

This CDR3 comprises 15 residues. Per the germline V gene, CDR1 is MDHEN and CDR2 is SYDVKM. J gave up 10 bases and V 7 bases, and 12 bases lay outside the gene matches. TCRdb's table, derived via immunoSEQ multiplex PCR, lists solely in-frame clones and lacks some. The sample has 85,000 to 100,000 clones, about four fifths seen once. Sequencing was performed on peripheral blood. V usage is TRBV28 and J usage is TRBJ1-6, with 8 bases lining up with TRBD1. This receptor was taken from an elderly woman with active or convalescent COVID-19. The CDR3 protein is CASIIAGGVGSPLHF. The CDR3 bases are TGTGCCAGCATCATCGCAGGGGGCGTGGGATCACCCCTCCACTTT.